This T cell receptor beta chain was found in a study of immune evolution from preneoplasia to lung adenocarcinoma. Whole-study context: HLA loss of heterozygosity: about 7% AIS, about 15% MIA, over 25% ADC, none AAH. Findings and caveats of the study: T cell clonality was higher in KRAS-mutant than EGFR-mutant or wild-type nodules. Later-stage lesions seemingly showed higher T cell density and diversity than normal lung.

To note about this clone: The antigen is undetermined.

Using immunoSEQ multiplex PCR, the repertoire was profiled, and TCRdb retains in-frame clones only, with some absent. The sample holds some 4,500 clones; under 80% are singletons and the top ten take approximately 9.5%. Germline loops: CDR1 SGHKS, CDR2 YYEKEE (reference sequence). Trimming removed 1 base at V and 4 bases at J, with 15 bases between. This CDR3 region has 16 residues. The clonotype comes from a person aged 60-79 years with lung adenocarcinoma. Sample: FFPE minimally invasive lung adenocarcinoma tissue. This chain links TRBV5-5 with TRBJ1-5, with D maybe TRBD1 (5 bases). The CDR3 loop is CASSLRGGGRNQPQHF. The CDR3 nucleotides are TGTGCCAGCAGCTTGCGAGGTGGGGGTCGAAATCAGCCCCAGCATTTT.